This TCR beta chain came from a study of blood T cell repertoires in COVID-19. The ends lost 3 bases at V and 9 bases at J; junction bases unmatched: 10. The CDR3 sequence is 14 residues long. The V gene's germline CDR1 is GTSNPN and CDR2 SVGIG (reference sequence). Only in-frame clones appear in the TCRdb table, and some are missing; sequencing was by immunoSEQ multiplex PCR. This sample has 300,000 to 350,000 clones, with roughly 89% found just once. The TCR originated in a woman in her 30s who had recovered from COVID-19. The source material was PBMCs or T cells enriched from blood (not recorded which). The chain uses TRBV30 and TRBJ2-7, with 11 bases that match TRBD2. CDR3 in amino acids: CAWRLAGAGGGQYF. Here the CDR3 DNA reads TGTGCCTGGAGACTAGCGGGAGCCGGGGGTGGGCAGTACTTC.